This T cell receptor (beta chain) stems from a study of shared clonotypes between healthy human individuals. Overall study: Three plates were used per donor for CD4 naive, three for CD4 memory, two for CD8 naive and one for CD8 memory. Study-wide points: Despite large depth, sorted-subset datasets appeared incompletely sequenced.

As concerns this clone: Its antigen remains unidentified.

Each subset's genomic DNA was shared equally among a number of immunoSEQ plates. Method: immunoSEQ multiplex PCR; TCRdb's copy keeps in-frame clones and lacks some. The sample has approximately 2,000,000 clones, around 90% seen once. J was trimmed by 3 bases and V by 7 bases; bases with no gene match: 13. Germline values: CDR1 MNHNY, CDR2 SVGAGI (reference sequence). CDR3 length: 16 residues. The genes are TRBV6-6 and TRBJ1-2, with TRBD1 identical over 8 bases. This TCR came from a man aged 18 to 35 in good health. Some clones in this sample may be carry-over from other donors' samples. Sequenced material: naive CD4+ T cells from PBMCs. Subset specified: CD45RA+ positively selected. The CDR3 DNA sequence: TGTGCCAGCACAAGGGGACAGGACAAACGATACTATGGCTACACCTTC. Its protein is CASTRGQDKRYYGYTF.